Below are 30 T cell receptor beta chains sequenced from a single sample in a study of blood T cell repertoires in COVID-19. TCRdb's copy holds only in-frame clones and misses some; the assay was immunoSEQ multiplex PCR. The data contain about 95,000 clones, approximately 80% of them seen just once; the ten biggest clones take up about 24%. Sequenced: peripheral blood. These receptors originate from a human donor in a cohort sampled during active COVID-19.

CDR3 sequence (DNA): TGTGCCAGCAGCCAAGTCTCCGAGCAGTACTTC. Residues: CASSQVSEQYF. This rearrangement joins TRBV3-1 (or the pseudogene TRBV3-2) to TRBJ2-7; D gene unclear. Trimming took 1 base from V and 6 from J, leaving 4 bases between them. The CDR3 has 11 residues. In germline, CDR1 is LGHDT, CDR2 YNNKEL (reference sequence).

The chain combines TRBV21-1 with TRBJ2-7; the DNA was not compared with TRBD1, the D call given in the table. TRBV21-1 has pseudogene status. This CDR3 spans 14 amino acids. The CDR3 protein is CASSPGQGLLEQYF. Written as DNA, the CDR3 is TGTGCCAGCAGCCCGGGACAGGGACTACTAGAGCAGTACTTC.

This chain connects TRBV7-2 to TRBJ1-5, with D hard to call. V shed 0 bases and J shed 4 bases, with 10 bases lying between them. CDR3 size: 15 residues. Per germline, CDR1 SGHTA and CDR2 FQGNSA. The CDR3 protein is CASSLALTPNQPQHF. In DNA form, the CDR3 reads TGTGCCAGCAGCTTAGCGCTGACACCTAATCAGCCCCAGCATTTT.

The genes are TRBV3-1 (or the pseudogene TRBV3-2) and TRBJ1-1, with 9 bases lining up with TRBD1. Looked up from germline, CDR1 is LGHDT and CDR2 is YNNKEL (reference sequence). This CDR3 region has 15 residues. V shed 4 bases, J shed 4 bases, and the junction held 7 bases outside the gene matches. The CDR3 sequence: CASSPMTGGSTEAFF. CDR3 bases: TGTGCCAGCAGCCCCATGACAGGGGGGAGCACTGAAGCTTTCTTT.

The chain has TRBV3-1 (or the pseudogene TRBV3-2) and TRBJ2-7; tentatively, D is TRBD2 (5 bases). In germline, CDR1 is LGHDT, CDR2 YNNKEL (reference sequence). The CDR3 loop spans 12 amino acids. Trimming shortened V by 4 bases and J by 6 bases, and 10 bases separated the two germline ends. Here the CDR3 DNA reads TGTGCCAGCAGCCGCCGGGGAGCCGAGCAGTACTTC. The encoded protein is CASSRRGAEQYF.

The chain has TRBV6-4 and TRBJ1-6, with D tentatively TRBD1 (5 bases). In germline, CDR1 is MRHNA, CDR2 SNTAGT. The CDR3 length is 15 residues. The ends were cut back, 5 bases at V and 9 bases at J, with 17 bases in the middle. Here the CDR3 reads CASSSTATSSSPLHF. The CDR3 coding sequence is TGTGCCAGCAGTTCGACAGCCACCTCTAGTTCACCCCTCCACTTT.

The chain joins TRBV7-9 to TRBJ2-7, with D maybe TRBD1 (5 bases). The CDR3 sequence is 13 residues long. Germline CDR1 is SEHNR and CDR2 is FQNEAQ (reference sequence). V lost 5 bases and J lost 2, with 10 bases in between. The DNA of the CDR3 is TGTGCCAGCAGCCCAGGGTCACCCTACGAGCAGTACTTC. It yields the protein CASSPGSPYEQYF.

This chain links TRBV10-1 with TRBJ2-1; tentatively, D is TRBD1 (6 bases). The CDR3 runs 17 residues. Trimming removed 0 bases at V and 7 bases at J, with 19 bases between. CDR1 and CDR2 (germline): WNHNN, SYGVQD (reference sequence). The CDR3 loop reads CASSESFLGGFQNEQFF. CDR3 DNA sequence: TGCGCCAGCAGTGAGTCTTTTCTTGGGGGCTTTCAGAATGAGCAGTTCTTC.

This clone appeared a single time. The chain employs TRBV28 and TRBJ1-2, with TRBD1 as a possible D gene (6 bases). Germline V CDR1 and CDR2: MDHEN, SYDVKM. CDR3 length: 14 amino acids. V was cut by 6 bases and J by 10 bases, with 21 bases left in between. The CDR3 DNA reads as TGTGCCAGCAGCTCAGGGGACAATCCTTCCGCCTACACCTTC. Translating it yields CASSSGDNPSAYTF.

CDR3 nucleotide sequence: TGTGCCAGCAGTCCTACCCTCGGCAGGGCCCAGCCCCAGCATTTT. Residues: CASSPTLGRAQPQHF. The chain combines TRBV27 with TRBJ1-5, with D tentatively TRBD1 (5 bases). Germline V CDR1 and CDR2: MNHEY, SMNVEV (reference sequence). Trimming stripped 5 bases from V and 7 bases from J, with 18 bases between. The CDR3 covers 15 residues.

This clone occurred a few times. CDR3 nucleotide sequence: TGCGCCAGCGGGTCTGGAGAGCCAACGGGAAACACCATATATTTT. It translates to CASGSGEPTGNTIYF. This rearrangement joins TRBV10-1 to TRBJ1-3, with D unresolved. The V gene lost 8 bases and the J gene lost 4 bases, with 18 bases spanning the gap. The CDR3 contains 15 residues. The germline CDR1 and CDR2 sequences are WNHNN and SYGVQD (reference sequence).

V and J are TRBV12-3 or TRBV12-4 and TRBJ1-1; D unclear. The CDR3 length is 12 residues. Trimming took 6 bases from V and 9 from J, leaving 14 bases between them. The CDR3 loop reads CASREIGTKAFF. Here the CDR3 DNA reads TGTGCCAGCAGAGAAATCGGTACTAAAGCTTTCTTT.

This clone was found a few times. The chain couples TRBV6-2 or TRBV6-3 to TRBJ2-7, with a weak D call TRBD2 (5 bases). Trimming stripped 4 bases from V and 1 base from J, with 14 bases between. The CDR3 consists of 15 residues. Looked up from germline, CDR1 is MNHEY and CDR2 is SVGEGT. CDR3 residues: CASSSLGEPSYEQYF. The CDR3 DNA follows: TGTGCCAGCAGTTCCCTTGGGGAGCCATCCTACGAGCAGTACTTC.

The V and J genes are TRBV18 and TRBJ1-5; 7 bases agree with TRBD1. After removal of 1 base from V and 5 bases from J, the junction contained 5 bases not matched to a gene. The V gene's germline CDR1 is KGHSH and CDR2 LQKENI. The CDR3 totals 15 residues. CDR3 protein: CASSPQGALDQPQHF. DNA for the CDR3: TGTGCCAGCTCACCACAGGGGGCGTTAGATCAGCCCCAGCATTTT.

The DNA for the CDR3 is TGTGCCAGCAGCTTAGAGCGGGGAAAAAACATTCAGTACTTC. This encodes CASSLERGKNIQYF. This chain uses TRBV11-2 with TRBJ2-4; perhaps TRBD2 as D (6 bases). Germline CDR1 SGHAT, CDR2 FQNNGV. With 0 bases removed from V and 4 bases from J, the gap between germline ends came to 7 bases. CDR3 length equals 14 residues. Looking up the rest from reference TRBV11-2 and TRBJ2-4 gives the full variable domain: EAGVAQSPRYKIIEKRQSVAFWCNPISGHATLYWYQQILGQGPKLLIQFQNNGVVDDSQLPKDRFSAERLKGVDSTLKIQPAKLEDSAVYLCASSLERGKNIQYFGAGTRLSVL.

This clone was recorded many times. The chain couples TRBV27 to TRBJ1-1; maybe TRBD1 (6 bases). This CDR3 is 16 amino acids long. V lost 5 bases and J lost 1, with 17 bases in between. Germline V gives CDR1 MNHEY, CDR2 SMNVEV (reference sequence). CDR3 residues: CASSPRRGAQNTEAFF. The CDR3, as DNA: TGTGCCAGCAGTCCTCGCCGGGGGGCGCAGAACACTGAAGCTTTCTTT.

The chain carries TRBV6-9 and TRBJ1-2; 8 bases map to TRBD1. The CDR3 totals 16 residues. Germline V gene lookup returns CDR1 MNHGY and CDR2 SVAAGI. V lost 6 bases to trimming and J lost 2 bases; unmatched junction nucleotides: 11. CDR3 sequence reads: CASRTHRTGLNYGYTF. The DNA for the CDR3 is TGTGCCAGCAGAACCCACCGGACAGGGTTGAACTATGGCTACACCTTC.

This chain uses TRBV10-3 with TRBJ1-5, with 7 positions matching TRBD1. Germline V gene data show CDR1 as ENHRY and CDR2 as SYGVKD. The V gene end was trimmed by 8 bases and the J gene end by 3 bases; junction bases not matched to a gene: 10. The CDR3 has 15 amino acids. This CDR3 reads CAIGEQGTANQPQHF. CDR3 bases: TGTGCCATCGGGGAACAGGGGACCGCCAATCAGCCCCAGCATTTT.

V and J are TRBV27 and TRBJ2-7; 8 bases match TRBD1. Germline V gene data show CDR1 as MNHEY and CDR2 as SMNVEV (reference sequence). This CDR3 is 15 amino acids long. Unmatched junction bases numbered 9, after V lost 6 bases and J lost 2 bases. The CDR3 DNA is TGTGCCAGCAGAAGCCCGGGACAGGTGACCTACGAGCAGTACTTC. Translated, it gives CASRSPGQVTYEQYF.

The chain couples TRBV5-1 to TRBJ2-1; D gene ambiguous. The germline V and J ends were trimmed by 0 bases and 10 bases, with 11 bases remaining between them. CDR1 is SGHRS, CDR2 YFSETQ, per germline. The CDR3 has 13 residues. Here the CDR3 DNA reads TGCGCCAGCAGCTTGGACCGGGTAAGGGAGCAGTTCTTC. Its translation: CASSLDRVREQFF.

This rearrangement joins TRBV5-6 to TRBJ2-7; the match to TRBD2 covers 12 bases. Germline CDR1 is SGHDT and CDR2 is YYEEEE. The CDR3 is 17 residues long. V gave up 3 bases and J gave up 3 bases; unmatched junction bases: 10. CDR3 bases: TGTGCCAGCAGCTCGTATGACAGGACTAGCGGGAACTACGAGCAGTACTTC. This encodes CASSSYDRTSGNYEQYF.

The CDR3 is CASELAGRAGTQYF. The CDR3 DNA is TGTGCCAGCGAACTAGCGGGGAGGGCTGGTACGCAGTATTTT. The V call is TRBV19, the J call TRBJ2-3; TRBD2 matches 10 bases. Germline values: CDR1 LNHDA, CDR2 SQIVND (reference sequence). The CDR3 extends over 14 amino acids. After removal of 9 bases from V and 8 bases from J, the junction contained 11 bases not matched to a gene.

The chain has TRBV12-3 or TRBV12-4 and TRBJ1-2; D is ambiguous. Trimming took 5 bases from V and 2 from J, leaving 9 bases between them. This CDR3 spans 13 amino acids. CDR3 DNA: TGTGCCAGCAGTGCCCCCGGGAACTATGGCTACACCTTC. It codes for CASSAPGNYGYTF.

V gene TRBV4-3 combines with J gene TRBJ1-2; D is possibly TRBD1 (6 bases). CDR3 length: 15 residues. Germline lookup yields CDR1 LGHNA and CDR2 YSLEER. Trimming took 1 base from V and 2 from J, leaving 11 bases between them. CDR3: CASSQAWGQNYGYTF. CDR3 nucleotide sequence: TGCGCCAGCAGCCAAGCTTGGGGGCAGAACTATGGCTACACCTTC.

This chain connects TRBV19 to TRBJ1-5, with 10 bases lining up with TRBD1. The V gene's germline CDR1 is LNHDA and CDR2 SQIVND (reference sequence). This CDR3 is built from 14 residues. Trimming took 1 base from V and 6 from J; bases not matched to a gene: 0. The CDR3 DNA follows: TGTGCCAGTAGTATAGGGGACAGGGGTCAGCCCCAGCATTTT. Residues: CASSIGDRGQPQHF.

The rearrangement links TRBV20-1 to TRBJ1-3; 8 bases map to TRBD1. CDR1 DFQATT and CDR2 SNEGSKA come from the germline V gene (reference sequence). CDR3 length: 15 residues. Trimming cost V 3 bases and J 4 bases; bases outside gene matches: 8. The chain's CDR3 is CSASDPRTGGNTIYF. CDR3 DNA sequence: TGCAGTGCTAGTGACCCTCGGACAGGGGGAAACACCATATATTTT.

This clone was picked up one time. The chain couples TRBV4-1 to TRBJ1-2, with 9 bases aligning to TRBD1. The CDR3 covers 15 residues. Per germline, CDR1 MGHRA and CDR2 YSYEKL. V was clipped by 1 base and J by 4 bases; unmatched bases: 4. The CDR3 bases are TGCGCCAGCAGCCAAGGGGGACAGGGCCTCTATGGCTACACCTTC. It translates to CASSQGGQGLYGYTF.

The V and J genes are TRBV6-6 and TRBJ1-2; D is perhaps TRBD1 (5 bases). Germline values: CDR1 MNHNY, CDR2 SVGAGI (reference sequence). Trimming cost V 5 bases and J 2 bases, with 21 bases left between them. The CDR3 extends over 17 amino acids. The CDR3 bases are TGTGCCAGCAGTCTGGTAGGGGCCGGTGTCCGCAACTATGGCTACACCTTC. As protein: CASSLVGAGVRNYGYTF.

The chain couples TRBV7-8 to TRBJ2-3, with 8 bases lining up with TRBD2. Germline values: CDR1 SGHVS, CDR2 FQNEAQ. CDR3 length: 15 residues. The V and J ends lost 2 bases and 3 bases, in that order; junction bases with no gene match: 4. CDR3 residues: CASSLWAGGTDTQYF. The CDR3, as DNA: TGTGCCAGCAGCTTATGGGCGGGAGGAACAGATACGCAGTATTTT.

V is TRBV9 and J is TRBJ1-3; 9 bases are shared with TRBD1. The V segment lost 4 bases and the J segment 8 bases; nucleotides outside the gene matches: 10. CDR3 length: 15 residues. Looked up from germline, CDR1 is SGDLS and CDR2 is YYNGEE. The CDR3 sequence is CASSPSRTGEDTIYF. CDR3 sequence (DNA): TGTGCCAGCAGCCCTTCCCGGACAGGGGAGGACACCATATATTTT.